What follows describes a single TCR beta chain. This clonotype was counted a few times. Its antigen is still unknown. No quality values exist for individual bases; no much larger clone is one base distant. The data derive from a study of human T cells and chemical hapten exposure (dated by TCRdb to the early 2020s). Regarding the complete study: For sensitization, 2% DPC in acetone was applied to a roughly 2 cm by roughly 2 cm area of upper inner arm skin. Weekly therapeutic DPC doses were additionally applied to the scalp of patients throughout the roughly 23-week study period. Patch tests used Finn chambers with 0.01% DPC on the upper back, scored after 6 days by International Contact Dermatitis Research Group standards. The patient cohort, mostly female, included alopecia areata with under or over 50% scalp involvement, alopecia totalis and alopecia universalis. Libraries were pooled for sequencing, and variation in per-sample TCR yields was attributed mainly to small differences in library volumes within the pool. This study followed changes in the peripheral blood TCR repertoire in vivo during primary and secondary sensitization of alopecia patients to the hapten diphenylcyclopropenone (DPC). Blood samples were taken from patients before sensitization (week 0) and then at 2, 6 and about 24 weeks after DPC sensitization. Twenty-nine alopecia patients provided blood for TCR sequencing at one to four time points (pre-sensitization, 2, 6 and 24 weeks). Study-level results and caveats: Compared with pre-sensitization or healthy control sets, expanded TCRs formed significantly more large CDR3 similarity clusters, which is consistent with antigen-driven responses. Repeated subsampling changed both the strength of the expansion versus patch-test correlation and the threshold at which that correlation became significant. A positive correlation was found between the number of PT1 expanded TCRs and patch test score, with significance reached at thresholds 8, 16 and 32 but not 4. No change with DPC sensitization was found in the number of TCRs above 1 in 1000 frequency, and no evidence of global repertoire structure alterations was found. Alopecia, a presumed autoimmune disease, was present in all patients, so the immune response of the patients might differ from that of healthy individuals.

The time point label on this specimen signifies: patch test 3, about 24 weeks after DPC sensitization. Read against the paper, the sample's treatment or condition label means: therapeutic diphenylcyclopropenone sensitization with weekly scalp DPC. Blood at each patch-test visit was drawn before the patch test was applied. Patients were eligible if aged 18 to 70, diagnosed with alopecia and judged suitable for DPC therapy, and pregnant patients were excluded. Total RNA was isolated from unfractionated whole blood collected in Tempus Blood RNA tubes. Libraries were constructed by RACE. The sequencer was a NextSeq 500. During library preparation, unique molecular identifiers were attached to individual cDNA molecules so that TCRs could be counted quantitatively and reproducibly. Both TCR alpha and TCR beta chains were sequenced from each blood RNA sample. Turning to the authors' computational methods: A median of roughly 100,000 TCRs per sample was observed, with a range of about 20,000 to 700,000. The Decombinator software suite was used to annotate V, J and CDR3 in the TCR reads. Every sample was subsampled to the same number of TCRs (28,000) for the PS versus PT1 abundance plots. TCRs were defined as expanded if absent before sensitization and observed at least eight times at the 2-week time point. TCRdb ran its own pipeline on the public reads, namely fastp trimming at Q25 and MiXCR clone calling, and kept in-frame beta chains. A single entry per CDR3 protein holds the most common genes and DNA from its merged rows. In this record, the V and J calls reflect TCRdb's handling and not the investigators' own analysis. For this sample there are 99,000 or so distinct CDR3 sequences; 34% appear just once. In total, the top ten clones hold around 2.8% of the sample.

The CDR3 numbers 16 residues from cysteine through phenylalanine. Of all the DNA, just the CDR3 is kept, 48 bases in frame from base 1. Via the germline V gene, CDR1 is MNHEY and CDR2 SVGAGI. V gives up 0 bases and J gives up 5 bases, and the segment between their germline ends measures 16 bases. This sequence was found in a man aged 40-50 years with alopecia areata. Some clones in this sample may be carry-over from other donors' samples. This specimen was whole blood, taken in connection with sensitization to the hapten diphenylcyclopropenone (DPC). The chain was built from TRBV6-5 and TRBJ2-5; possibly the D gene is TRBD1, per 6 matching bases. The nucleotides are TGTGCCAGCAGTTACTCCGGGCAGGGGATAGGCGAGACCCAGTACTTC. Its translation is CASSYSGQGIGETQYF.